The 18 T cell receptor beta chains given below trace back to one sample, sequenced in a study of T-cell memory formation after mild COVID-19. TCRdb fed the 5' RACE reads into MiXCR, producing one record per CDR3 protein. The table includes about 310,000 distinct CDR3 sequences, just under 20% detected once. The sample comprised PBMCs or a T cell subset sorted from them (not recorded which). Receptors originate from a man aged 18 to 29 who had mild COVID-19 (a few samples of this study predate the infection). Cell type and time point are not known.

This clonotype was seen only a few times. The chain joins TRBV3-1 to TRBJ1-2; D is ambiguous. V was trimmed by 2 bases and J by 0 bases, leaving 7 bases between them. The germline gives CDR1 LGHDT, CDR2 YNNKEL (reference sequence). The CDR3 is 14 residues long. CDR3 in amino acids: CASSQLSANYGYTF. Here the CDR3 DNA reads TGTGCCAGCAGCCAATTGTCCGCTAACTATGGCTACACCTTC.

This chain connects TRBV20-1 to TRBJ2-2, with 9 bases fitting TRBD2. The germline CDR1 and CDR2 sequences are DFQATT and SNEGSKA (reference sequence). The V and J ends lost 2 bases and 5 bases, in that order; junction bases with no gene match: 0. The CDR3 is made up of 13 amino acids. The CDR3 sequence is CSARTSGTGELFF. The CDR3 DNA follows: TGCAGTGCTAGAACTAGCGGGACCGGGGAGCTGTTTTTT.

The chain has TRBV9 and TRBJ2-5; D remains unclear. The CDR3 contains 15 residues. Per germline, CDR1 SGDLS and CDR2 YYNGEE. V was trimmed by 3 bases and J by 4 bases, leaving 16 bases between them. The CDR3 spells CASSAGLVPGETQYF. For the CDR3, the DNA is TGTGCCAGCAGCGCCGGTCTGGTACCGGGAGAGACCCAGTACTTC.

This clonotype came up a few times. The chain links TRBV29-1 to TRBJ2-7; 7 positions agree with TRBD2. The ends lost 3 bases at V and 2 bases at J; junction bases unmatched: 4. The CDR3 is made up of 13 amino acids. The V gene's germline CDR1 is SQVTM and CDR2 ANQGSEA. The CDR3 reads CSVEGGDTYEQYF. For the CDR3, the DNA is TGCAGCGTTGAGGGGGGGGATACCTACGAGCAGTACTTC.

In its sample, this clonotype was seen a few times. CDR3 loop: CASSVAGDNPYNSPLHF. CDR3 coding DNA: TGCGCCAGCAGCGTCGCCGGGGACAACCCATATAATTCACCCCTCCACTTT. This chain links TRBV5-1 with TRBJ1-6; possibly TRBD1 for D (6 bases). The V end was cut by 4 bases, the J end by 4 bases, with 18 bases between. This CDR3 comprises 17 residues. Germline values: CDR1 SGHRS, CDR2 YFSETQ.

The chain has TRBV5-1 and TRBJ2-3; possible D gene TRBD1, 5 bases. CDR3 size: 16 residues. Germline V CDR1 and CDR2: SGHRS, YFSETQ. The V gene lost 5 bases and the J gene lost 4 bases, with 20 bases spanning the gap. CDR3 region: CASSLPETVSSDTQYF. CDR3 nucleotide sequence: TGCGCCAGCAGTCTTCCTGAGACAGTCAGCTCAGATACGCAGTATTTT.

This clonotype was found a few times. The chain recombines TRBV28 with TRBJ2-3; D gene unclear. V was pared by 6 bases and J by 2 bases, with 6 bases between. Germline values: CDR1 MDHEN, CDR2 SYDVKM. The CDR3 consists of 12 residues. CDR3 DNA: TGTGCCAGCAGCGACGACACAGATACGCAGTATTTT. Translated: CASSDDTDTQYF. The full variable domain, rest sourced from reference TRBV28 and TRBJ2-3, is DVKVTQSSRYLVKRTGEKVFLECVQDMDHENMFWYRQDPGLGLRLIYFSYDVKMKEKGDIPEGYSVSREKKERFSLILESASTNQTSMYLCASSDDTDTQYFGPGTRLTVL.

There are a few counts of this clonotype. The rearrangement uses TRBV14 and TRBJ1-6; D may be TRBD1 (5 bases). V was shortened by 4 bases and J by 14 bases, with 15 bases between the two germline ends. This CDR3 region has 13 residues. The germline CDR1 and CDR2 sequences are SGHDN and FVKESK. The CDR3 DNA follows: TGTGCCAGCAGCCGGGATCTACAGGAGGCCCTCCACTTT. Its translation: CASSRDLQEALHF.

V is TRBV7-9 and J is TRBJ1-1, with D perhaps TRBD1 (6 bases). CDR1 and CDR2 from the germline V gene are SEHNR and FQNEAQ (reference sequence). The CDR3 is made up of 15 amino acids. V lost 5 bases, J lost 1 base, and 14 bases lay in between. The CDR3 DNA sequence: TGTGCCAGCAGCCGTGCGCGGGGGGCGAACACTGAAGCTTTCTTT. It encodes CASSRARGANTEAFF.

A single count supports this clonotype. The chain carries TRBV18 and TRBJ2-1, with 7 nucleotides matching TRBD2. The J segment lost 5 bases and the V segment lost 3 bases, leaving 1 base of the junction unmatched. CDR1 KGHSH and CDR2 LQKENI come from the germline V gene. The CDR3 runs 13 residues. In DNA, the CDR3 is TGTGCCAGCTCACCGGGGAGGGACAATGAGCAGTTCTTC. This sequence encodes CASSPGRDNEQFF.

The chain is built from TRBV4-3 and TRBJ2-5; D may be TRBD1 (6 bases). The CDR3 spans 15 residues. Germline CDR1 and CDR2: LGHNA and YSLEER. The V gene lost 4 bases and the J gene lost 0 bases, with 12 bases spanning the gap. For the CDR3, the DNA is TGCGCCAGCAGCCGGACCGGGACATACCAAGAGACCCAGTACTTC. Its protein is CASSRTGTYQETQYF.

This clonotype appeared a few times. V is TRBV4-1 and J is TRBJ2-3, with TRBD2 identical over 10 bases. CDR1 and CDR2 (germline): MGHRA, YSYEKL. V gave up 4 bases and J gave up 1 base; unmatched junction bases: 5. The CDR3 has 16 amino acids. The CDR3 sequence: CASSRSSGGGTDTQYF. DNA for the CDR3: TGCGCCAGCAGCCGTTCTAGCGGGGGAGGCACAGATACGCAGTATTTT.

The chain has TRBV12-3 or TRBV12-4 and TRBJ2-5; 8 nucleotides align to TRBD1. The ends lost 4 bases at V and 4 bases at J; junction bases unmatched: 5. The CDR3 covers 14 residues. The CDR3 DNA follows: TGTGCCAGCAGTTCCTCCGGGACAGGAGAGACCCAGTACTTC. It specifies CASSSSGTGETQYF.

This sequence joins TRBV29-1 and TRBJ1-1; 8 nucleotides match TRBD1. CDR3 length: 14 amino acids. The ends lost 6 bases at V and 5 bases at J; junction bases unmatched: 11. Per germline, CDR1 SQVTM and CDR2 ANQGSEA. The CDR3 loop reads CSVEEDRAGTEAFF. The CDR3 bases are TGCAGCGTAGAGGAGGACAGGGCGGGGACTGAAGCTTTCTTT.

CDR3 sequence reads: CASSPAWGGQGYTF. The DNA of the CDR3 is TGCGCCAGCAGCCCGGCTTGGGGGGGGCAGGGCTACACCTTC. V is TRBV4-3 and J is TRBJ1-2; maybe TRBD1 (6 bases). Germline V gene sequence: CDR1 LGHNA, CDR2 YSLEER. Deletions cut 4 bases from V and 8 bases from J, with 17 bases between. The CDR3 extends over 14 amino acids.

The V gene is TRBV6-2 or TRBV6-3, the J gene TRBJ2-7; no reliable D call. Looked up from germline, CDR1 is MNHEY and CDR2 is SVGEGT. This CDR3 contains 15 residues. The ends were cut back, 2 bases at V and 9 bases at J, with 20 bases in the middle. The CDR3 reads CASSYRRPREARQYV. The CDR3, as DNA: TGTGCCAGCAGTTACCGCCGCCCTAGAGAGGCTAGGCAGTACGTC.

The chain combines TRBV18 with TRBJ2-5, with 10 bases matching TRBD1. In germline, CDR1 is KGHSH, CDR2 LQKENI. The CDR3 is 15 residues long. The J segment lost 2 bases and the V segment lost 2 bases, leaving 2 bases of the junction unmatched. CDR3 protein: CASSPRTGGQETQYF. The CDR3 DNA is TGTGCCAGCTCACCAAGGACAGGGGGGCAAGAGACCCAGTACTTC. The whole variable domain, filled in from reference TRBV18 and TRBJ2-5, reads NAGVMQNPRHLVRRRGQEARLRCSPMKGHSHVYWYRQLPEEGLKFMVYLQKENIIDESGMPKERFSAEFPKEGPSILRIQQVVRGDSAAYFCASSPRTGGQETQYFGPGTRLLVL.

V and J are TRBV6-2 or TRBV6-3 and TRBJ1-2; 9 bases match TRBD1. CDR3 length: 13 amino acids. Trimming removed 6 bases from V and 6 bases from J; junction bases left unmatched: 5. Germline V gene sequence: CDR1 MNHEY, CDR2 SVGEGT. CDR3 region: CASRRTGEDGYTF. Written as DNA, the CDR3 is TGTGCCAGCAGACGGACAGGGGAGGATGGCTACACCTTC.